The present T cell receptor beta chain was sequenced within a study of T cell changes during pregnancy in multiple sclerosis. Here immunoSEQ multiplex PCR was the method, and the copy in TCRdb shows in-frame clones only, minus some. The sample consists of about 69,000 clones, more than 85% of them appearing once. Germline trimming cut 4 bases from V and 3 bases from J; bases unmatched to any gene: 5. This CDR3 is 14 amino acids long. Germline CDR1 SGHDN, CDR2 FVKESK. Specimen: CD4+ T cells from peripheral blood mononuclear cells, collected in the third trimester of pregnancy. The sequence was obtained from a female donor in good health, enrolled as a control in a pregnancy study. The chain is built from TRBV14 and TRBJ1-2, with TRBD1 identical over 7 bases. CDR3 protein: CASSPRQGYYGYTF. CDR3 nucleotides: TGTGCCAGCAGCCCTAGACAGGGCTACTATGGCTACACCTTC. Full variable domain (rest looked up from reference TRBV14 and TRBJ1-2): EAGVTQFPSHSVIEKGQTVTLRCDPISGHDNLYWYRRVMGKEIKFLLHFVKESKQDESGMPNNRFLAERTGGTYSTLKVQPAELEDSGVYFCASSPRQGYYGYTFGSGTRLTVV.